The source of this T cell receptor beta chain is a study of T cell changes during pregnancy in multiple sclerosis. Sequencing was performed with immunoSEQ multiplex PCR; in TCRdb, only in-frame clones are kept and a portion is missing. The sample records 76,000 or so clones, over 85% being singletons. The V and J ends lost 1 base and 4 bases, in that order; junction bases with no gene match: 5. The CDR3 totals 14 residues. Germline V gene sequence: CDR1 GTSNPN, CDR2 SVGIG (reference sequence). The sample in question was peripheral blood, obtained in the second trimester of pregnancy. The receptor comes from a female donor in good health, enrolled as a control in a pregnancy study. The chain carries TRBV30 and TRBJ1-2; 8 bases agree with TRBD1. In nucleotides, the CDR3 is TGTGCCTGGAGTGAGGACAGGGACTTCTATGGCTACACCTTC. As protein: CAWSEDRDFYGYTF.